This TCR beta chain was found in a study of PD-L1 blockade in urothelial cancer. Across the study: The median number of T cells present in blood samples was around 150,000.

The V gene lost 2 bases and the J gene lost 0 bases, with 11 bases spanning the gap. CDR1 is KGHSH and CDR2 is LQKENI in the germline V gene. The CDR3 consists of 15 residues. Individual patients had between 1 and 8 samples, taken pretreatment and on-treatment. Clones were sequenced by immunoSEQ multiplex PCR, and TCRdb holds only the in-frame ones, with some missing. The sample shows roughly 27,000 clones, over 75% of them seen only once. This clonotype was obtained from a man aged 50-60 years with urothelial cancer. The starting material was PBMCs, obtained around atezolizumab (anti-PD-L1) treatment. The rearrangement uses TRBV18 and TRBJ2-7; tentative D call: TRBD1 (6 bases). The CDR3 DNA is TGTGCCAGCTCACCAAAGGGGGTCAGCTCCTACGAGCAGTACTTC. This encodes CASSPKGVSSYEQYF.